The sequence of this T cell receptor (beta chain) was determined in a study of blood T cell repertoires in COVID-19 (dated by TCRdb to the early 2020s). As for the study more broadly: The collaborator samples originated in the United States, Italy and Spain and spanned the acute and convalescent phases of COVID-19. The prospective study material was composed of cDNA or gDNA derived from T cells, B-cell-depleted T cells, or PBMCs. The sample metadata nearly always contained a de-identified subject ID, COVID-19 status, age in years and sex. The repertoires were made available in a free public database intended to serve as a resource for research on the immune response to SARS-CoV-2. Samples were obtained from the ongoing ImmuneRACE study (first 160 participants) and from over a thousand subjects provided by 6 global collaborators. Where available, HLA class I and class II types were obtained from metadata supplied by the sample provider rather than from assay-based typing. Deeply sampled blood TCRbeta repertoires from subjects exposed to, actively infected with, or recovered from COVID-19 were included in the dataset. Broad study findings and their caveats: How much clinical and demographic metadata was included differed by source and by participant, and the metadata was provided uncurated.

The V end loses 6 bases and the J end loses 4 bases, and a stretch of 14 bases separates them. Reading the germline V gene gives CDR1 MDHEN and CDR2 SYDVKM. The CDR3 runs 14 amino acids, cysteine and phenylalanine included. The retained sequence is limited to the CDR3, 42 bases, with the frame set at the first base. TCRbeta CDR3 regions were amplified from genomic DNA using the immunoSEQ Assay, a bias-controlled multiplex PCR. The study's processing was this. The number of nucleated cells in each sample was estimated by amplification of reference gene primers within the assay. Sequence reads were collapsed and filtered to measure the absolute abundance of every unique TCRbeta CDR3 rearrangement. For each sample, productive Simpson clonality was calculated as the square root of Simpson's diversity index across productive rearrangements. The clones in this table, taken by TCRdb from immuneACCESS, are in-frame only. Not every clone is retained; where verified, under half of the shortfall comes from an unresolved V gene, and the cause of the rest is unknown. Clone size and the V and J calls come from that table; the DNA yielded D and trimming. The sample table lists about 140,000 clones, approximately 89% of them with a count of one. The ten most abundant clones make up approximately 10% of the sample.

Concerning this clone: The antigen it recognizes is unknown. The sample holds no much larger clone one base away, and base qualities are not on file.

Whole blood was collected in K2EDTA tubes by collaborating institutions according to the institutions' own protocols. For TCRbeta analysis, collaborators shipped samples in one of three forms: frozen whole blood, isolated PBMCs, or DNA extracted from either of those sample types. The sample was peripheral blood. The V gene is TRBV28 and the J gene is TRBJ2-3, with no D gene named confidently. This TCR derives from a man aged 55 to 70 with active or convalescent COVID-19. The CDR3 protein is CASSVISGSDTQYF. The nucleotide sequence reads TGTGCCAGCAGCGTAATTTCCGGGTCAGATACGCAGTATTTT.